This T cell receptor (beta chain) originates from a study of T cell repertoires in cytomegalovirus infection. The wider study: Both a matching HLA type and CMV infection were indicated by public TCR beta signatures.

V trimming: 4 bases; J trimming: 5 bases; junction bases outside the gene matches: 8. Germline loops: CDR1 LGHDT, CDR2 YNNKEL (reference sequence). There are 16 residues in the CDR3. General study findings and limits: The ex vivo response showed dominance by HLA-C-restricted CMV-specific TCR beta clonotypes. Public TCR beta family frequency separated CMV-and-HLA carriers, including in an independent cohort.

About this clonotype itself: The antigen remains undetermined.

TCRdb independently ran MiXCR on the reads; one entry per CDR3 protein. This sample has about 60,000 distinct CDR3 sequences, with about 30% found just once. This receptor was obtained from a human donor in good health (CMV status not recorded). Some clones in this sample may be carry-over from other donors' samples. The chain employs TRBV3-1 and TRBJ2-3; 11 nucleotides agree with TRBD2. Sequencing was done on a sample of PBMCs, sequenced either directly or after in vitro stimulation (not recorded which). The CDR3 region has the DNA TGTGCCAGCAGCCTCCTTAGCGGGAGGGCCTTAGATACGCAGTATTTT. Translating gives CASSLLSGRALDTQYF.